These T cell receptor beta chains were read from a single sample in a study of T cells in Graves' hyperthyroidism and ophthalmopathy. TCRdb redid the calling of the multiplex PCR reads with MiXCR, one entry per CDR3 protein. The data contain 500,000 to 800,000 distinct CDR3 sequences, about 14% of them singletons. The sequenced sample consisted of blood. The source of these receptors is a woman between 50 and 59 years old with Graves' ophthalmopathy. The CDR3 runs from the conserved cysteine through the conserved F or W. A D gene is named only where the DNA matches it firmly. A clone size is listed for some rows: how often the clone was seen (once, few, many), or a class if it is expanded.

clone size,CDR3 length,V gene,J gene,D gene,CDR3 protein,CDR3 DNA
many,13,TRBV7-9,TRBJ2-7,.,CASSSRYSYEQYF,TGTGCCAGCAGCTCACGATATTCCTACGAGCAGTACTTC
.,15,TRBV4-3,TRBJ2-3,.,CASSQDAQARDTQYF,TGCGCCAGCAGCCAAGATGCCCAGGCGAGGGATACGCAGTATTTT
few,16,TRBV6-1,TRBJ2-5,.,CASRTHRGGGEETQYF,TGTGCCAGCAGGACCCACCGAGGGGGGGGAGAAGAGACCCAGTACTTC
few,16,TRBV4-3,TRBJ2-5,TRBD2,CASSQDRGRALETQYF,TGCGCCAGCAGCCAAGATCGCGGGAGGGCCTTAGAGACCCAGTACTTC
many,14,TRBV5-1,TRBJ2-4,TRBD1,CASRSGTGSDIQYF,TGCGCCAGCAGGTCCGGGACAGGGAGTGACATTCAGTACTTC
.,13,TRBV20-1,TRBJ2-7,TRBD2,CSASAGGFYEQYF,TGCAGTGCCTCAGCGGGAGGGTTTTACGAGCAGTACTTC
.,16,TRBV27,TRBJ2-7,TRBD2,CASSLSGSGRAGEQYF,TGTGCCAGCAGTTTATCAGGTAGCGGGAGGGCCGGAGAGCAGTACTTC
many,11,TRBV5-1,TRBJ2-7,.,CASSGGNEQYF,TGCGCCAGCAGCGGGGGGAACGAGCAGTACTTC
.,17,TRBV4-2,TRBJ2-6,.,CASSHYGRTSGANVLTF,TGTGCCAGCAGCCACTATGGACGGACCTCTGGGGCCAACGTCCTGACTTTC
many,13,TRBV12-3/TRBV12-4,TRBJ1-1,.,CASSLVRRSEAFF,TGTGCCAGCAGTTTGGTTCGCAGGAGTGAAGCTTTCTTT
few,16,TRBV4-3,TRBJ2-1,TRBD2,CASTPNPGLAYNEQFF,TGCGCCAGCACGCCAAACCCTGGACTAGCCTACAATGAGCAGTTCTTC
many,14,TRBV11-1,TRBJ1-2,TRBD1,CASSPGTDNYGYTF,TGTGCCAGCAGCCCGGGGACAGACAACTATGGCTACACCTTC
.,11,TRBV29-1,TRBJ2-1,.,CSVEAGYLQFF,TGCAGCGTTGAGGCGGGATACTTGCAGTTCTTC
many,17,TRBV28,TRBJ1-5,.,CASSLWAGGGSNQPQHF,TGTGCCAGCAGTTTATGGGCCGGGGGAGGAAGCAATCAGCCCCAGCATTTT
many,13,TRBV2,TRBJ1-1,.,CASSVAENTEAFF,TGTGCCAGCAGTGTTGCGGAGAACACTGAAGCTTTCTTT
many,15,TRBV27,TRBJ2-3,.,CASSLRAGPTDTQYF,TGTGCCAGCAGTTTAAGGGCGGGACCCACAGATACGCAGTATTTT
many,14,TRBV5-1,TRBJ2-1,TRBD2,CASIAGPNYNEQFF,TGCGCCAGTATAGCGGGACCAAACTACAATGAGCAGTTCTTC
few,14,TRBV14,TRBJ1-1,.,CASSQAPLNTEAFF,TGTGCCAGCAGCCAAGCCCCCTTGAACACTGAAGCTTTCTTT
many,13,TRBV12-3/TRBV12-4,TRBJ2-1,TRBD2,CASSPYSGREQFF,TGTGCCAGCAGTCCCTATAGCGGGCGGGAGCAGTTCTTC
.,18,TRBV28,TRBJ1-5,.,CASSLWGGGGGPNQPQHF,TGTGCCAGCAGTTTGTGGGGGGGGGGGGGCGGACCAAATCAGCCCCAGCATTTT
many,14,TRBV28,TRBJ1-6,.,CASSLQGLYSPLHF,TGTGCCAGCAGTCTTCAGGGGCTTTATTCACCCCTCCACTTT
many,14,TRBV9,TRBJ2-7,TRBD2,CASSVGLAGVDQYF,TGTGCCAGCAGCGTCGGGCTAGCGGGAGTGGATCAGTACTTC
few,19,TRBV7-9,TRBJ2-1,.,CASSERIPGPERLNNEQFF,TGTGCCAGCAGCGAACGTATCCCGGGTCCGGAGAGGTTGAACAATGAGCAGTTCTTC
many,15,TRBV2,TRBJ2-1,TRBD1,CASRVDRAVYNEQFF,TGTGCCAGCAGAGTAGACAGGGCCGTCTACAATGAGCAGTTCTTC
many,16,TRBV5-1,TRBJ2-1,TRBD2,CASSLAIAGGLNEQFF,TGCGCCAGCAGCTTGGCCATAGCGGGAGGGTTAAATGAGCAGTTCTTC